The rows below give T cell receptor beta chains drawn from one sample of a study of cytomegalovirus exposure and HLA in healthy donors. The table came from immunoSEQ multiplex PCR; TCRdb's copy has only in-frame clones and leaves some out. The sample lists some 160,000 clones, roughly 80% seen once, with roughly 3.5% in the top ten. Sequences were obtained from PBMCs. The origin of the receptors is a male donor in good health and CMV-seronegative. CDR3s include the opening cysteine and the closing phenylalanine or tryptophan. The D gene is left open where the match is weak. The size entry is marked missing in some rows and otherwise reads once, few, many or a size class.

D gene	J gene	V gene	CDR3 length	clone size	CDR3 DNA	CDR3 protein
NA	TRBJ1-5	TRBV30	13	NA	TGTGCCTGGAGTGCGGCGGGGTACGAGCCCCAGCATTTT	CAWSAAGYEPQHF
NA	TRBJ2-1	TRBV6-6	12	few	TGTGCCAGCAGTTACCGGAGGACTGAGCAGTTCTTC	CASSYRRTEQFF
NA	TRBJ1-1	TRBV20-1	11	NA	TGCAGTGCGGACCGGGAGTTCGTGGCTTTCTTT	CSADREFVAFF
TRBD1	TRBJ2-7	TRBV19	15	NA	TGTGCCAGTAGTTTTTCCCGGGACAGGGGCTACGAGCAGTACTTC	CASSFSRDRGYEQYF
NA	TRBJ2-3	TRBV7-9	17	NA	TGTGCCAGCAGCCCCCCGCAGGGGCGAACTAGCACAGATACGCAGTATTTT	CASSPPQGRTSTDTQYF
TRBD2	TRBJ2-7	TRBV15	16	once	TGTGCCACCAGCAGAGGGATAGCGGGGGGGCCCTACGAGCAGTACTTC	CATSRGIAGGPYEQYF
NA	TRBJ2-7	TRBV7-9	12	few	TGTGCCAGCAGCTTCGAGGGGGTCGAGCAGTACTTC	CASSFEGVEQYF
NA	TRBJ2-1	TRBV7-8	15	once	TGTGCCAGCAGCCTCGGGGGTTTTCCCACCAATGAGCAGTTCTTC	CASSLGGFPTNEQFF
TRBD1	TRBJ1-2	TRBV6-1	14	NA	TGTGCCAGCAGTCCCCTCAGGGGGGACTATGGCTACACCTTC	CASSPLRGDYGYTF
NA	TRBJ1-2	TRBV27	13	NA	TGTGCCAGCAGTTCGTGGAGTTTCTATGGCTACACCTTC	CASSSWSFYGYTF
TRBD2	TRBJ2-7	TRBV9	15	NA	TGTGCCAGCAGCGTAGGGACTAGCGGCTCCTACGAGCAGTACTTC	CASSVGTSGSYEQYF
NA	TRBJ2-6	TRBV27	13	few	TGTGCCACCAGTCACTCTGGGGCCAACGTCCTGACTTTC	CATSHSGANVLTF
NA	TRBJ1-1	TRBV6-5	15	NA	TGTGCCAGCAGTTTAGGCGGGACTCAGAACACTGAAGCTTTCTTT	CASSLGGTQNTEAFF
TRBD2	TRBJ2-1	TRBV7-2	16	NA	TGTGCCAGCAGCCCTAGCGGGGGGGCTACCTACAATGAGCAGTTCTTC	CASSPSGGATYNEQFF
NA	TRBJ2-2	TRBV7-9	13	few	TGTGCCAGCAGCTTATTGCGGTCCGGGGAGCTGTTTTTT	CASSLLRSGELFF
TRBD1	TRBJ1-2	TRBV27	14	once	TGTGCCAGCACTCCTACAGGGGCCAACTATGGCTACACCTTC	CASTPTGANYGYTF
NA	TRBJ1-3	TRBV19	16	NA	TGTGCCGCAAAGCCCCCGGACTTATCACGAGGAAACACCATATATTTT	CAAKPPDLSRGNTIYF
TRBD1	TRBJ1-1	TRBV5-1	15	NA	TGCGCCAGCAGCGGGGGACAGGGTTCTGGGGCTGAAGCTTTCTTT	CASSGGQGSGAEAFF
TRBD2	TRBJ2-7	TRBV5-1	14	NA	TGCGCCAGCAGCTTTAGTGGGACTACCTACGAGCAGTACTTC	CASSFSGTTYEQYF
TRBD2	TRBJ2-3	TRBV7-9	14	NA	TGTGCCAGCAGCTCACTAGCGAGCACAGATACGCAGTATTTT	CASSSLASTDTQYF
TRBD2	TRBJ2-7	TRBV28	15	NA	TGTGCCAGCAGTTCTTCAGCGGGAGGGGGCTACGAGCAGTACTTC	CASSSSAGGGYEQYF
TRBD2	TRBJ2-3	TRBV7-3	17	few	TGTGCCAGCAGCTTATCCTTACTAGCGGGGGACACAGATACGCAGTATTTT	CASSLSLLAGDTDTQYF
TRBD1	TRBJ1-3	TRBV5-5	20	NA	TGTGCCAGCAGCTTGGAAGGGGGCAAGAGTATTGGGGGTACTGGAAACACCATATATTTT	CASSLEGGKSIGGTGNTIYF
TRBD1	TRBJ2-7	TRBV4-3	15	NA	TGCGCCAGCAGCCACGGGGACAGGCCCCCCTACGAGCAGTACTTC	CASSHGDRPPYEQYF
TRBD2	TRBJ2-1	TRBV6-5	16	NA	TGTGCCAGCAGTTACGAACTAGCGGGTCCTGTCAATGAGCAGTTCTTC	CASSYELAGPVNEQFF
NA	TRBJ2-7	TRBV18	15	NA	TGTGCCAGCTCACCAGGAGGAGGGAGGAGTTACGAGCAGTACTTC	CASSPGGGRSYEQYF
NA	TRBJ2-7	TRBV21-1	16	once	TGTGCCAGCAGCAAATGTTTGACAGGACCGTCCTACGAGCAGTACTTC	CASSKCLTGPSYEQYF
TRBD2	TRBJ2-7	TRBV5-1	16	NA	TGCGCCAGCAGCTGGCTAGCGGCGTCACAAGCCTACGAGCAGTACTTC	CASSWLAASQAYEQYF
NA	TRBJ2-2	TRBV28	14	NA	TGTGCCAGCAGTTTAACTGAGAACACCGGGGAGCTGTTTTTT	CASSLTENTGELFF
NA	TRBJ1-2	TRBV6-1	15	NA	TGTGCCAGCAGTGAACCACCGGGACTCGACTATGGCTACACCTTC	CASSEPPGLDYGYTF
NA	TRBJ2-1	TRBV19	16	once	TGTGCCAGTAGTATAACTAGCTATGGGGCATACAATGAGCAGTTCTTC	CASSITSYGAYNEQFF
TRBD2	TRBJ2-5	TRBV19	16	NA	TGTGCCAGTAGTATAGATCCCCCGGGGGGGGTGGAGACCCAGTACTTC	CASSIDPPGGVETQYF
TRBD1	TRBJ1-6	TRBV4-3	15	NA	TGCGCCAGCAGCCACGGGACAGGGCATAATTCACCCCTCCACTTT	CASSHGTGHNSPLHF
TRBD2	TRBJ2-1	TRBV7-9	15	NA	TGTGCCAGCAGCTTCGGGACTAGCGGTTACAATGAGCAGTTCTTC	CASSFGTSGYNEQFF
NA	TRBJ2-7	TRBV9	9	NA	TGTGCCAGCAGGACTCTGGTTTACTTC	CASRTLVYF
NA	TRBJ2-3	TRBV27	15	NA	TGTGCCAGCAGTTTCGCAGGGGCCCCCACAGATACGCAGTATTTT	CASSFAGAPTDTQYF
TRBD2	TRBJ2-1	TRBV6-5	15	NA	TGTGCCAGCAGTCCTCTAGCGGGAGAGAGAAATGAGCAGTTCTTC	CASSPLAGERNEQFF
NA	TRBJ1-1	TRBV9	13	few	TGTGCCAGCTCCCGGGTCCCCGACACTGAAGCTTTCTTT	CASSRVPDTEAFF
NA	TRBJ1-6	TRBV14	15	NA	TGTGCCAGCAGCCAAGATATCGGACAGAATTCACCCCTCCACTTT	CASSQDIGQNSPLHF
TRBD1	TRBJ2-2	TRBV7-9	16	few	TGTGCCAGCAGCCAATTGGACAGGGGGCGCACCGGGGAGCTGTTTTTT	CASSQLDRGRTGELFF
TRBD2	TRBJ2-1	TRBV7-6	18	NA	TGTGCCAGCAGCTTAAGCGCGGGAGGGCCGTCGGGGGACAATGAGCAGTTCTTC	CASSLSAGGPSGDNEQFF
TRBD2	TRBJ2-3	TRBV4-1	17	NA	TGCGCCAGCAGCCACCCCCGGGGGGGAGTGAGCACAGATACGCAGTATTTT	CASSHPRGGVSTDTQYF
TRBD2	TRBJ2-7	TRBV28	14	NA	TGTGCCAGCAGTTTTAGCGGGAGCTCCTACGAGCAGTACTTC	CASSFSGSSYEQYF
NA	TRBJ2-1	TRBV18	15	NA	TGTGCCAGCTCACCGAAGAAACAGCACTACAATGAGCAGTTCTTC	CASSPKKQHYNEQFF